The 22 T cell receptor beta chains in this list originate from one sample, sequenced in a study of human T cells and chemical hapten exposure. Stated time point: patch test 2, 6 weeks after DPC sensitization. Described treatment: therapeutic diphenylcyclopropenone sensitization with weekly scalp DPC. TCRdb processed the RACE reads anew with MiXCR; each CDR3 protein has one entry. The sample includes some 350,000 distinct CDR3 sequences, just under 6.5% of them seen just once. The specimen comprised whole blood, sampled in connection with sensitization to the hapten diphenylcyclopropenone (DPC). These receptors came from a woman aged 18-35 years with alopecia areata. Some clones in this sample may be carry-over from other donors' samples.

The rearrangement uses TRBV21-1 and TRBJ1-2; the D segment call TRBD1 is taken from the table without a DNA check. TRBV21-1 is a recognized pseudogene. This CDR3 contains 17 residues. This chain's CDR3 is CASSKGDPRGANYGYTF. Here the CDR3 DNA reads TGTGCCAGCAGCAAAGGGGACCCCAGGGGCGCTAACTATGGCTACACCTTC.

This clonotype showed up many times. The rearrangement uses TRBV6-6 and TRBJ1-1; TRBD1 matches at 7 bases. V lost 5 bases, J lost 1 base, and 4 bases stayed unmatched. Germline CDR1 is MNHNY and CDR2 is SVGAGI (reference sequence). This CDR3 is built from 14 residues. Here the CDR3 DNA reads TGTGCCAGCAGTGATAGGACAGGGAACACTGAAGCTTTCTTT. This encodes CASSDRTGNTEAFF.

This clonotype has at least ten counts. This chain uses TRBV7-9 with TRBJ1-1; D uncertain. Germline CDR1 SEHNR, CDR2 FQNEAQ (reference sequence). The CDR3 is 13 residues long. V was cut by 2 bases and J by 3 bases, with 7 bases left in between. The CDR3, as DNA: TGTGCCAGCAGCTTAATTACGCACACTGAAGCTTTCTTT. It yields the protein CASSLITHTEAFF.

This chain connects TRBV10-3 to TRBJ2-3, with TRBD1 as a possible D gene (6 bases). The germline V and J ends were trimmed by 4 bases and 2 bases, with 10 bases remaining between them. The CDR3 spans 14 residues. CDR1 is ENHRY, CDR2 SYGVKD, per germline. The CDR3 nucleotides are TGTGCCATCAGTGTTCGGGACACCACAGATACGCAGTATTTT. Translating it yields CAISVRDTTDTQYF.

This clonotype was seen repeatedly, ten times or more. The J gene is TRBJ1-5, the V gene TRBV20-1; TRBD1 is a possible D gene (6 bases). With 4 bases removed from V and 1 base from J, the gap between germline ends came to 8 bases. Germline loops: CDR1 DFQATT, CDR2 SNEGSKA (reference sequence). The CDR3 runs to 13 residues. Written as DNA, the CDR3 is TGCAGTGCTATAGGGGGGAGCAATCAGCCCCAGCATTTT. It translates to CSAIGGSNQPQHF.

This clonotype was seen a few times. This chain links TRBV29-1 with TRBJ1-2; D gene ambiguous. V was trimmed by 1 base and J by 6 bases, leaving 15 bases between them. CDR3 size: 14 residues. From germline, CDR1 is SQVTM and CDR2 ANQGSEA. Here the CDR3 reads CSVEGTIKRNGYTF. The CDR3 DNA reads TGCAGCGTTGAAGGGACCATAAAGCGGAATGGCTACACCTTC. Drawing the rest from reference TRBV29-1 and TRBJ1-2, the complete variable domain is SAVISQKPSRDICQRGTSLTIQCQVDSQVTMMFWYRQQPGQSLTLIATANQGSEATYESGFVIDKFPISRPNLTFSTLTVSNMSPEDSSIYLCSVEGTIKRNGYTFGSGTRLTVV.

V and J are TRBV24-1 and TRBJ1-1, with D unclear. V lost 4 bases to trimming and J lost 6 bases, with 11 bases between them. There are 13 residues in the CDR3. Germline CDR1 is KGHDR and CDR2 is SFDVKD. The CDR3 region is CATSDPTRPEAFF. The CDR3 DNA is TGTGCCACCAGTGACCCTACAAGGCCTGAAGCTTTCTTT.

In its sample, this clonotype was seen many times. The chain is built from TRBV2 and TRBJ2-3, with a weak D call TRBD1 (6 bases). The CDR3 loop spans 17 amino acids. The V and J ends lost 6 bases and 3 bases respectively, with 22 bases between them. CDR1 SNHLY and CDR2 FYNNEI come from the germline V gene. As DNA, the CDR3 is TGTGCCAGCAGCGAGGGACAATTAAGGGTCCGTACAGATACGCAGTATTTT. Protein product: CASSEGQLRVRTDTQYF.

The genes are TRBV6-2 or TRBV6-3 and TRBJ1-5, with D unclear. V lost 7 bases, J lost 0 bases, and 19 bases lay in between. Germline V gene data show CDR1 as MNHEY and CDR2 as SVGEGT. This CDR3 is built from 17 residues. The chain's CDR3 is CASTPIRSSRSNQPQHF. CDR3 sequence (DNA): TGTGCCAGCACTCCTATACGGTCCTCACGTAGCAATCAGCCCCAGCATTTT.

This clonotype was seen repeatedly, ten times or more. The rearrangement uses TRBV3-1 and TRBJ1-2, with 7 bases lining up with TRBD1. There are 15 residues in the CDR3. Germline V gene data show CDR1 as LGHDT and CDR2 as YNNKEL (reference sequence). The junction had 5 bases not matched to a gene; V was cut back by 0 bases and J by 4 bases. The CDR3, as DNA: TGTGCCAGCAGCCAAGAAGAAGGGGGCGGCTATGGCTACACCTTC. This codes for CASSQEEGGGYGYTF.

J is TRBJ2-2 and V is TRBV3-1, with D uncertain. The CDR3 loop spans 12 amino acids. The ends were cut back, 3 bases at V and 6 bases at J, with 5 bases in the middle. From germline, CDR1 is LGHDT and CDR2 YNNKEL (reference sequence). This CDR3 is CASSHLAGELFF. CDR3 bases: TGTGCCAGCAGCCATTTGGCCGGGGAGCTGTTTTTT.

This sequence joins TRBV4-2 and TRBJ2-1; D remains ambiguous. The length of the CDR3 is 17 residues. Trimming removed 0 bases from V and 3 bases from J, with 15 bases in between. The germline V gene encodes CDR1 LGHNA and CDR2 YNFKEQ. The CDR3 spells CASSQDKNPPSYNEQFF. In nucleotides, the CDR3 is TGTGCCAGCAGCCAAGATAAAAACCCACCCAGCTACAATGAGCAGTTCTTC.

This clonotype occurred a few times. This chain links TRBV6-1 with TRBJ2-1; 7 bases map to TRBD1. The germline V gene has CDR1 MNHNS and CDR2 SASEGT. This CDR3 region has 18 residues. V was clipped by 5 bases and J by 8 bases; unmatched bases: 21. DNA for the CDR3: TGTGCCAGCAGTCGCACTGAACAGGGGATGGGTATAGTCGATGAGCAGTTCTTC. This codes for CASSRTEQGMGIVDEQFF.

This clonotype showed up many times. The gene calls are TRBV3-1 and TRBJ1-4; a weak D match, TRBD1 (5 bases). Germline V lookup: CDR1 LGHDT, CDR2 YNNKEL (reference sequence). There are 13 residues in the CDR3. Trimming took off 1 base at V and 7 bases at J, with 7 bases between the two ends. The CDR3 spells CASSQAGAEKLFF. The CDR3, as DNA: TGTGCCAGCAGCCAAGCCGGGGCTGAAAAACTGTTTTTT.

This clonotype was counted at least ten times. The chain joins TRBV7-2 to TRBJ1-5; 8 nucleotides agree with TRBD1. From germline, CDR1 is SGHTA and CDR2 FQGNSA. V shed 3 bases, J shed 5 bases, and the junction held 6 bases outside the gene matches. This CDR3 comprises 15 residues. CDR3 DNA sequence: TGTGCCAGCAGCTTTCACGGACAGGGTGATCAGCCCCAGCATTTT. It translates to CASSFHGQGDQPQHF.

This clonotype was observed a few times. The chain combines TRBV29-1 with TRBJ2-5; D is ambiguous. V lost 2 bases and J lost 2, with 18 bases in between. There are 16 residues in the CDR3. Looked up from germline, CDR1 is SQVTM and CDR2 is ANQGSEA. The CDR3 sequence: CSVELNTGTGQETQYF. DNA for the CDR3: TGCAGCGTTGAATTGAATACTGGAACCGGACAAGAGACCCAGTACTTC.

There are a few counts of this clonotype. The chain is built from TRBV6-2 or TRBV6-3 and TRBJ2-3; 8 nucleotides agree with TRBD2. V trimming: 6 bases; J trimming: 4 bases; junction bases outside the gene matches: 12. Per the germline V gene, CDR1 is MNHEY and CDR2 is SVGEGT. The CDR3 extends over 16 amino acids. Here the CDR3 DNA reads TGTGCCAGCAGCCACACGGGACTAGATCATGCAGATACGCAGTATTTT. As protein: CASSHTGLDHADTQYF.

There are a few counts of this clonotype. The CDR3 loop is CASSSREEFVTDTQYF. CDR3 sequence (DNA): TGTGCCAGCAGCTCCCGTGAAGAGTTCGTCACAGATACGCAGTATTTT. The chain carries TRBV9 and TRBJ2-3, with D unresolved. The CDR3 covers 16 residues. V lost 4 bases to trimming and J lost 2 bases, with 17 bases between them. Germline V gives CDR1 SGDLS, CDR2 YYNGEE.

This clonotype was seen repeatedly, ten times or more. The rearrangement uses TRBV18 and TRBJ2-1, with D possibly being TRBD1 or TRBD2 (6 bases each). Germline assignment: CDR1 KGHSH and CDR2 LQKENI. V lost 3 bases and J lost 9, with 9 bases in between. The CDR3 extends over 12 amino acids. The CDR3 spells CASSPGGVEQFF. As DNA, the CDR3 is TGTGCCAGCTCACCCGGGGGCGTTGAGCAGTTCTTC.

In its sample, this clonotype was seen many times. The rearrangement uses TRBV3-1 and TRBJ1-2; TRBD1 is a possible D gene (6 bases). The V end was cut by 6 bases, the J end by 4 bases, with 15 bases between. The CDR3 is 14 residues long. The germline CDR1 and CDR2 sequences are LGHDT and YNNKEL (reference sequence). The CDR3 DNA sequence: TGTGCCAGCAGACCCCTGGACAGCTCCTATGGCTACACCTTC. Translating it yields CASRPLDSSYGYTF.

V and J are TRBV4-3 and TRBJ1-1; 7 bases map to TRBD1. The germline V gene encodes CDR1 LGHNA and CDR2 YSLEER. The CDR3 spans 13 residues. Trimming cost V 2 bases and J 5 bases; bases outside gene matches: 2. The CDR3 here is CASSQKGATEAFF. The DNA of the CDR3 is TGCGCCAGCAGCCAAAAGGGGGCAACTGAAGCTTTCTTT.

As regards this clonotype: A junction end diverges from the germline sequence, so it may reflect a read error. The chain carries TRBV7-9 and TRBJ1-1; D is unresolved. This CDR3 region has 14 residues. Germline-derived CDR1 and CDR2 are SEHNR and FQNEAQ (reference sequence). The CDR3 DNA follows: TGTGTCAGCAGCTTCCACCAGGCCCACACTGAAGCTTTCTTT. It encodes CVSSFHQAHTEAFF.